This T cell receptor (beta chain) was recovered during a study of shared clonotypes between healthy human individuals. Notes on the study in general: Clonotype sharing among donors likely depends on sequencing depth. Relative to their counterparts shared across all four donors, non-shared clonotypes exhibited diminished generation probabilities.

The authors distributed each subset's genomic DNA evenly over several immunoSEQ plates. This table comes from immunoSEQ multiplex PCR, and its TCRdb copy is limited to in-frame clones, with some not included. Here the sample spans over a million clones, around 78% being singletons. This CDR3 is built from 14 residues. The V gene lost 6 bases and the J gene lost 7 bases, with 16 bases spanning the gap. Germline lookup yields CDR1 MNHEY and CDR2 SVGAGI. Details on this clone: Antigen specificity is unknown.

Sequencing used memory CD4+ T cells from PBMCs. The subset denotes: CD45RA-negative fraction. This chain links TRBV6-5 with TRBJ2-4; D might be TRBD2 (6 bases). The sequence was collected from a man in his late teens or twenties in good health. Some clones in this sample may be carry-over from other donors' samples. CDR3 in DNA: TGTGCCAGCAGCCCGGGACTTAAAGGGAACATTCAGTACTTC. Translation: CASSPGLKGNIQYF.